This T cell receptor (beta chain) is drawn from a study of T cells in Graves' hyperthyroidism and ophthalmopathy. Fresh peripheral blood, 8 to 10 ml of it, supplied the PBMCs. The source material, RNA transcripts, was used to amplify TCR beta CDR3 regions. RT-PCR in the first round (using the HTBI primer set) targeted the TCR CDR3. TCRdb reprocessed the multiplex PCR reads with MiXCR, giving one entry per CDR3 protein. Among hundreds of thousands of distinct CDR3 sequences listed, less than 15% were seen once. The table lists this clonotype with many counts. The source is a woman under 30 with Graves' hyperthyroidism. The material sequenced was blood.

CDR3 in amino acids: CASSFLQGSQNSYEQYF. CDR3 DNA: TGTGCCAGCAGTTTCTTGCAGGGTTCCCAAAACTCCTACGAGCAGTACTTC. J is TRBJ2-7 and V is TRBV28, with D maybe TRBD1 (5 bases). The V end lost 3 bases, the J end lost 0 bases, and 18 bases lay between the germline ends. The V gene's germline CDR1 is MDHEN and CDR2 SYDVKM. This CDR3 region has 17 residues. The whole variable domain, filled in from reference TRBV28 and TRBJ2-7, reads DVKVTQSSRYLVKRTGEKVFLECVQDMDHENMFWYRQDPGLGLRLIYFSYDVKMKEKGDIPEGYSVSREKKERFSLILESASTNQTSMYLCASSFLQGSQNSYEQYFGPGTRLTVT.